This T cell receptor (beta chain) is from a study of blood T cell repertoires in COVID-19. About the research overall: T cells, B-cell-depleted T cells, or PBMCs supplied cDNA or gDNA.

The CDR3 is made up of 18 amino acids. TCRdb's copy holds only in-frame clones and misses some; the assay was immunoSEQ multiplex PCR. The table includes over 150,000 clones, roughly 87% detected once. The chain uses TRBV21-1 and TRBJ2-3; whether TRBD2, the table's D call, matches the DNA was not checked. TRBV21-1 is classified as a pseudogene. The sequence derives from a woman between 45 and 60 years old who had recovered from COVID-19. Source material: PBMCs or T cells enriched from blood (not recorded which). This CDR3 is CASSTVEGHFLKTDTQYF. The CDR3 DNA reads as TGTGCCAGCAGCACCGTGGAGGGCCATTTTTTAAAAACAGATACGCAGTATTTT.